The 21 T cell receptor beta chains below were found in one sample sequenced in a study of blood T cell repertoires in COVID-19. The data were produced by immunoSEQ multiplex PCR, yet TCRdb's version contains in-frame clones alone and is incomplete. The sample shows a few hundred thousand clones, roughly nine tenths of them seen only once. The material sequenced was peripheral blood. These receptors were obtained from a man younger than 35 who had recovered from COVID-19.

V is TRBV24-1 and J is TRBJ2-1, with 14 nucleotides matching TRBD2. J gave up 0 bases and V 3 bases, and 6 bases lay outside the gene matches. The CDR3 loop spans 19 amino acids. The germline V gene encodes CDR1 KGHDR and CDR2 SFDVKD. CDR3 nucleotide sequence: TGTGCCACCAGTGATACGGGACTAGCGGGGGAGAGCTCCTACAATGAGCAGTTCTTC. Its protein is CATSDTGLAGESSYNEQFF.

This clone was detected only once. The genes are TRBV2 and TRBJ1-2; no firm D call. CDR3 length: 12 residues. Germline CDR1 and CDR2: SNHLY and FYNNEI. Trimming removed 10 bases from V and 8 bases from J, with 17 bases in between. CDR3 loop: CATLQQAWGYTF. The CDR3 nucleotides are TGTGCCACCCTACAGCAGGCATGGGGCTACACCTTC.

This chain uses TRBV11-2 with TRBJ2-5, with TRBD2 matching 11 bases. The length of the CDR3 is 15 residues. J lost 5 bases, V lost 4 bases, and 6 bases had no gene match. Germline lookup yields CDR1 SGHAT and CDR2 FQNNGV. CDR3 nucleotide sequence: TGTGCCAGCAGCTGGACCCCTAGCGGGAGGGAGACCCAGTACTTC. It codes for CASSWTPSGRETQYF.

The chain links TRBV19 to TRBJ1-5, with D possibly TRBD1 on 5 matching bases. V dropped 7 bases and J dropped 5 bases, with 18 bases sitting between them. CDR1 LNHDA and CDR2 SQIVND come from the germline V gene (reference sequence). The CDR3 runs 15 residues. CDR3 amino acids: CASTTLQDTDQPQHF. CDR3 nucleotides: TGTGCCAGTACTACTCTTCAGGACACCGATCAGCCCCAGCATTTT.

The genes are TRBV10-3 and TRBJ2-7; D may be TRBD2 (6 bases). Deletions cut 3 bases from V and 0 bases from J, with 12 bases between. Per the germline V gene, CDR1 is ENHRY and CDR2 is SYGVKD. The CDR3 length is 15 residues. DNA of the CDR3: TGTGCCATCAGTGATTTTGGGGGGAGCTCCTACGAGCAGTACTTC. Amino acids: CAISDFGGSSYEQYF.

V and J are TRBV11-2 and TRBJ2-7; D is unresolved. The germline V gene has CDR1 SGHAT and CDR2 FQNNGV. V was shortened by 5 bases and J by 0 bases, with 11 bases between the two germline ends. The CDR3 loop spans 14 amino acids. The CDR3 DNA reads as TGTGCCAGCAGCCGCCGAGACATCTCCTACGAGCAGTACTTC. Its protein is CASSRRDISYEQYF.

The chain is built from TRBV5-1 and TRBJ1-2; 9 bases match TRBD1. The CDR3 sequence is 15 residues long. Germline V CDR1 and CDR2: SGHRS, YFSETQ. V lost 6 bases to trimming and J lost 1 base; unmatched junction nucleotides: 7. The CDR3, as DNA: TGCGCCAGCACCCCGGGACAGGGTATTAACTATGGCTACACCTTC. The encoded protein is CASTPGQGINYGYTF.

Here the CDR3 DNA reads TGTGCCAGCAGTGAATATGGTAGCGGGGCCTCCTACGAGCAGTACTTC. It codes for CASSEYGSGASYEQYF. The V gene is TRBV25-1, the J gene TRBJ2-7; TRBD2 agrees at 8 bases. Trimming cost V 0 bases and J 0 bases; bases outside gene matches: 4. The CDR3 is 16 amino acids. In germline, CDR1 is MGHDK, CDR2 SYGVNS.

The genes are TRBV7-9 and TRBJ2-2; possibly TRBD1 for D (6 bases). CDR3 length equals 15 residues. Trimming removed 4 bases from V and 1 base from J, with 10 bases in between. CDR1 and CDR2 (germline): SEHNR, FQNEAQ (reference sequence). The CDR3 DNA is TGTGCCAGCAGCTCTGGACAGAGGAACACCGGGGAGCTGTTTTTT. Its protein is CASSSGQRNTGELFF.

J is TRBJ2-5 and V is TRBV4-3; 9 bases are shared with TRBD2. This CDR3 region has 16 residues. The germline gives CDR1 LGHNA, CDR2 YSLEER. With V trimmed by 1 base and J by 5 bases, 8 bases remained unmatched. CDR3 coding DNA: TGCGCCAGCAGCCAAGGGCCTAGCGGGGACCTCGAGACCCAGTACTTC. It yields the protein CASSQGPSGDLETQYF.

The chain has TRBV7-8 and TRBJ1-2; 10 positions agree with TRBD1. Germline V gene sequence: CDR1 SGHVS, CDR2 FQNEAQ. The CDR3 totals 14 residues. With V trimmed by 3 bases and J by 5 bases, 3 bases remained unmatched. CDR3 loop: CASSLLDRGYGYTF. The CDR3 DNA reads as TGTGCCAGCAGCTTGCTGGACAGGGGGTATGGCTACACCTTC. Based on the CDR3 plus reference TRBV7-8 and TRBJ1-2, the full variable domain is GAGVSQSPRYKVAKRGQDVALRCDPISGHVSLFWYQQALGQGPEFLTYFQNEAQLDKSGLPSDRFFAERPEGSVSTLKIQRTQQEDSAVYLCASSLLDRGYGYTFGSGTRLTVV.

The genes are TRBV6-2 or TRBV6-3 and TRBJ2-2; possibly TRBD2 for D (6 bases). Trimming took 0 bases from V and 3 from J, leaving 14 bases between them. This CDR3 is 17 amino acids long. Germline CDR1 and CDR2: MNHEY and SVGEGT. CDR3 sequence reads: CASSYSRTGVDTGELFF. The CDR3 coding sequence is TGTGCCAGCAGTTACTCGAGAACGGGAGTGGACACCGGGGAGCTGTTTTTT.

This clone has more than one count but fewer than ten. The gene calls are TRBV7-9 and TRBJ2-7; 7 nucleotides align to TRBD2. CDR3 length: 17 residues. The germline gives CDR1 SEHNR, CDR2 FQNEAQ (reference sequence). J lost 3 bases, V lost 1 base, and 12 bases had no gene match. The CDR3 loop is CASSLVSGEDHYYEQYF. The CDR3 DNA sequence: TGTGCCAGCAGCTTAGTAAGCGGGGAAGATCACTACTACGAGCAGTACTTC. The whole variable domain, filled in from reference TRBV7-9 and TRBJ2-7, reads DTGVSQNPRHKITKRGQNVTFRCDPISEHNRLYWYRQTLGQGPEFLTYFQNEAQLEKSRLLSDRFSAERPKGSFSTLEIQRTEQGDSAMYLCASSLVSGEDHYYEQYFGPGTRLTVT.

This clone was recorded a few times. This rearrangement joins TRBV7-2 to TRBJ1-1, with TRBD1 matching over 7 bases. The germline V gene has CDR1 SGHTA and CDR2 FQGNSA. The CDR3 extends over 13 amino acids. V lost 5 bases, J lost 8 bases, and 8 bases stayed unmatched. The CDR3, as DNA: TGTGCCAGCAGCCCACGACAGGGCGGCGAAGCTTTCTTT. Its translation: CASSPRQGGEAFF.

The J gene is TRBJ2-2, the V gene TRBV24-1; TRBD2 matches at 9 bases. Germline trimming cut 7 bases from V and 6 bases from J; bases unmatched to any gene: 5. Per the germline V gene, CDR1 is KGHDR and CDR2 is SFDVKD. CDR3 size: 14 residues. This CDR3 reads CATSRSGSAGELFF. The DNA of the CDR3 is TGTGCCACCAGCCGTAGCGGGAGTGCCGGGGAGCTGTTTTTT.

The V gene is TRBV10-3, the J gene TRBJ1-2; possible D gene TRBD1, 6 bases. Trimming took off 4 bases at V and 5 bases at J, with 17 bases between the two ends. Per germline, CDR1 ENHRY and CDR2 SYGVKD. This CDR3 has 15 amino acids. The CDR3 reads CAISAQTGPSYGYTF. CDR3 sequence (DNA): TGTGCCATCAGTGCCCAGACAGGCCCCTCATATGGCTACACCTTC.

The chain links TRBV5-1 to TRBJ2-3; 11 nucleotides agree with TRBD2. J was trimmed by 6 bases and V by 0 bases; bases with no gene match: 6. Germline CDR1 is SGHRS and CDR2 is YFSETQ. The CDR3 contains 16 residues. The CDR3 spells CASSLEGVAGGDTQYF. In DNA, the CDR3 is TGCGCCAGCAGCTTGGAAGGGGTAGCGGGAGGGGATACGCAGTATTTT.

The gene calls are TRBV3-1 (or the pseudogene TRBV3-2) and TRBJ2-7; TRBD2 might be the D (5 bases). The CDR3 spans 16 residues. Trimming took 0 bases from V and 6 from J, leaving 18 bases between them. Germline V CDR1 and CDR2: LGHDT, YNNKEL (reference sequence). The CDR3: CASSQDREAAALEQYF. In DNA form, the CDR3 reads TGTGCCAGCAGCCAAGATCGAGAGGCAGCGGCCCTCGAGCAGTACTTC.

The genes are TRBV19 and TRBJ2-2; 10 bases match TRBD2. The germline V gene has CDR1 LNHDA and CDR2 SQIVND (reference sequence). CDR3 size: 17 residues. Trimming at V came to 2 bases and at J to 4 bases, leaving 7 bases not matched to a gene. The CDR3 loop reads CASSILSLAGGTGELFF. The CDR3 coding sequence is TGTGCCAGTAGTATATTATCATTAGCGGGAGGCACCGGGGAGCTGTTTTTT. The variable domain in full, completed from reference TRBV19 and TRBJ2-2, reads DGGITQSPKYLFRKEGQNVTLSCEQNLNHDAMYWYRQDPGQGLRLIYYSQIVNDFQKGDIAEGYSVSREKKESFPLTVTSAQKNPTAFYLCASSILSLAGGTGELFFGEGSRLTVL.

The sample holds a few counts of this clone. The chain combines TRBV2 with TRBJ1-5; the match to TRBD1 covers 11 bases. This CDR3 is 15 amino acids long. Germline V gives CDR1 SNHLY, CDR2 FYNNEI. Unmatched junction bases numbered 3, after V lost 6 bases and J lost 2 bases. The DNA of the CDR3 is TGTGCCAGCAGGGGGGACAGGGGGGGCAATCAGCCCCAGCATTTT. Encoded protein: CASRGDRGGNQPQHF.

The chain uses TRBV3-1 (or the pseudogene TRBV3-2) and TRBJ2-2, with D tentatively TRBD2 (6 bases). From germline, CDR1 is LGHDT and CDR2 YNNKEL (reference sequence). This CDR3 contains 15 residues. Trimming took 1 base from V and 2 from J, leaving 8 bases between them. CDR3 sequence: CASSQAGTNTGELFF. CDR3 coding DNA: TGTGCCAGCAGCCAAGCAGGGACTAACACCGGGGAGCTGTTTTTT.